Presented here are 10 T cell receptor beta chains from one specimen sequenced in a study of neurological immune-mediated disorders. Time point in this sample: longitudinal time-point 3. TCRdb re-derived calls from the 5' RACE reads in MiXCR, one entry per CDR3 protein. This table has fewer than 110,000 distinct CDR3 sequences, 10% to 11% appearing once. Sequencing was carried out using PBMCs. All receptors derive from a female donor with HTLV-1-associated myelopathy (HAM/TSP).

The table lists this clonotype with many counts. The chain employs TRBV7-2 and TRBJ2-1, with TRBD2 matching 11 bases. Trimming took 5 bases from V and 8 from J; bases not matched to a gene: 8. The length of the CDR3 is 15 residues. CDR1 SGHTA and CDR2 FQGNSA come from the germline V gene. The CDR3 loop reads CASSLSGGAFHEQFF. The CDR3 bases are TGTGCCAGCAGCCTTAGCGGGGGGGCCTTCCATGAGCAGTTCTTC.

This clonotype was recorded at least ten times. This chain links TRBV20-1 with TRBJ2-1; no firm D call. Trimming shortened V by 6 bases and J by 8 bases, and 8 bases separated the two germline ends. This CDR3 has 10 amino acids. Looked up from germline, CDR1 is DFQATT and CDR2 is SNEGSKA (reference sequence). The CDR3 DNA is TGCAGTGCCCGGACGCATGAGCAGTTCTTC. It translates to CSARTHEQFF.

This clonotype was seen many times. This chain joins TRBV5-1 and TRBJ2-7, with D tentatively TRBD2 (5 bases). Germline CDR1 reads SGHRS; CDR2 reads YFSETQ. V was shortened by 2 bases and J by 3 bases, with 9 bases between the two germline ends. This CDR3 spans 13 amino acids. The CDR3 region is CASSFLRGYEQYF. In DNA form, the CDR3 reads TGCGCCAGCAGCTTCCTTCGGGGCTACGAGCAGTACTTC.

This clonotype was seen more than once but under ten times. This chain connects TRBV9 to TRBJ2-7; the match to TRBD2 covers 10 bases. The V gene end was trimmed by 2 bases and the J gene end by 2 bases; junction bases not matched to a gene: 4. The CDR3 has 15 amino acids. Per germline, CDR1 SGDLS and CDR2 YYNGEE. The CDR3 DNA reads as TGTGCCAGCAGCGTCCTAAGCGGGGGGGCCTACGAGCAGTACTTC. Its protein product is CASSVLSGGAYEQYF.

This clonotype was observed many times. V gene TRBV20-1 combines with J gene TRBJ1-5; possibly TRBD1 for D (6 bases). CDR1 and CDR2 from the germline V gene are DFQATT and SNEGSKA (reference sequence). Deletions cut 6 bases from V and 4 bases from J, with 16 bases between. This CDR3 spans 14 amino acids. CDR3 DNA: TGCAGTGCGCAAGATACAGGGAAAAATCAGCCCCAGCATTTT. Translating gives CSAQDTGKNQPQHF.

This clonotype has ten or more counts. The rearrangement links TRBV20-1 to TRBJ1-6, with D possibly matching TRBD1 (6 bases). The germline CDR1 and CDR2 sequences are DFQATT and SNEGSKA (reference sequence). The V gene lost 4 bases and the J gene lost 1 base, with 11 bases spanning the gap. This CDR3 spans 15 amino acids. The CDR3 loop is CSANSRGSYNSPLHF. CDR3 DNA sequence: TGCAGTGCTAATTCTAGGGGGTCCTATAATTCACCCCTCCACTTT.

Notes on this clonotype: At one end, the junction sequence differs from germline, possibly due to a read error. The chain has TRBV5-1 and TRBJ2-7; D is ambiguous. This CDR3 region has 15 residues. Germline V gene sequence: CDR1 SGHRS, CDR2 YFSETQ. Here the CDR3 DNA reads TGCGCCATCAGCTTGGATCCCAAAATTTCCTACGAGCAGTACTTC. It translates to CAISLDPKISYEQYF.

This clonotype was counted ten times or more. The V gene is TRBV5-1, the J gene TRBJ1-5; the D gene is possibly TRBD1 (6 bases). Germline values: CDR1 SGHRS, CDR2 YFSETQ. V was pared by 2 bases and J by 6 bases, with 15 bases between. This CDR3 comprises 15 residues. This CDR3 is CASSFSAGEGQPQHF. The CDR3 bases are TGCGCCAGCAGCTTTTCGGCAGGGGAGGGTCAGCCCCAGCATTTT.

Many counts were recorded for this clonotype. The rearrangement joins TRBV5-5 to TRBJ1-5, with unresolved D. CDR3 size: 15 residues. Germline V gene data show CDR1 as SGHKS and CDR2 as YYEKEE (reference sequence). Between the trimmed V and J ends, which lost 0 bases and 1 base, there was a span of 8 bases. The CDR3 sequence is CASSLVVPSNQPQHF. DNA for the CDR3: TGTGCCAGCAGCTTGGTCGTCCCAAGCAATCAGCCCCAGCATTTT.

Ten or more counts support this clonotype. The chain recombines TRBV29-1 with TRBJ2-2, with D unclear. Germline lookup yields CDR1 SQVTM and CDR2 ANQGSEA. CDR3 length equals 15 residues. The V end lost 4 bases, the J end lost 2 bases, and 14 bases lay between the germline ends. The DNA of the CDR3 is TGCAGCGTTGGACGGCAGTCTTTTAACACCGGGGAGCTGTTTTTT. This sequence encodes CSVGRQSFNTGELFF.